This section outlines one T cell receptor beta chain sequence together with its context. No antigen is known for it. This sample was included in a study of circulating tumor DNA in untreated peripheral T-cell lymphoma. The overall study: Serum was collected at baseline and serially during treatment for tumor TCR ctDNA.

General study points: Tumor-specific clonotypes were found in roughly 75% of patients.

Only in-frame clones appear in the TCRdb table, and some are missing; sequencing was by immunoSEQ multiplex PCR. The sample contains about 2,000 clones, about 90% of which appear only once. The CDR3 consists of 13 residues. Germline CDR1 reads MNHNS; CDR2 reads SASEGT. Between the trimmed V and J ends, which lost 5 bases and 5 bases, there was a span of 12 bases. The sequencing sample was made of cell-free DNA from blood serum. The chain joins TRBV6-1 to TRBJ1-1, with D uncertain. This sequence was found in a human donor with peripheral T-cell lymphoma. CDR3 sequence: CASSPRSTTEAFF. The CDR3 DNA reads TGTGCCAGCAGTCCCAGGAGTACGACTGAAGCTTTCTTT.